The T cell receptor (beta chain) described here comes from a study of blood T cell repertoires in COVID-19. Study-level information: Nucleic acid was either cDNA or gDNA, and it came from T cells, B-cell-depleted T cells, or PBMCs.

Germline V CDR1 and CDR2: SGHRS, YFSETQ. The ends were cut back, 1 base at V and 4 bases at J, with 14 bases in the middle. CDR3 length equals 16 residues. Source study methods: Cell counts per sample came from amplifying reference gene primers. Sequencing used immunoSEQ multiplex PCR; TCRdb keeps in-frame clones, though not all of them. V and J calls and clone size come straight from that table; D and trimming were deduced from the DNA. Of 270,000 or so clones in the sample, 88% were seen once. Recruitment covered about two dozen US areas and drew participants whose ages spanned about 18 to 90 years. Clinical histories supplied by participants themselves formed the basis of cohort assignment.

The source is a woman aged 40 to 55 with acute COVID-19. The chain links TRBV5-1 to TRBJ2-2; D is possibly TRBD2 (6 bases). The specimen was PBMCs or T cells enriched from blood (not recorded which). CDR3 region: CASSLTAVGGTGELFF. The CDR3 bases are TGCGCCAGCAGCTTGACCGCGGTGGGGGGCACCGGGGAGCTGTTTTTT.